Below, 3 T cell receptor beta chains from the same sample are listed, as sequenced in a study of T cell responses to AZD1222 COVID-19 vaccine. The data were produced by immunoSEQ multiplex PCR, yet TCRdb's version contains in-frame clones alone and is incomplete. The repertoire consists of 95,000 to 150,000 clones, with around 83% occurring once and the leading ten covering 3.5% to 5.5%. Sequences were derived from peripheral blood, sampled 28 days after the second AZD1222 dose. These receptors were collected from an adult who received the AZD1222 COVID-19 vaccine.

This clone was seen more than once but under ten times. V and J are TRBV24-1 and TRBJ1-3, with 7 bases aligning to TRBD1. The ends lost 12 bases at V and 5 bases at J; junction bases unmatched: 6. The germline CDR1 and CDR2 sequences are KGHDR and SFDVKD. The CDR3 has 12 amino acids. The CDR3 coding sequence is TGTGCCGTCCAGGGGGATCGAAACACCATATATTTT. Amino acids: CAVQGDRNTIYF.

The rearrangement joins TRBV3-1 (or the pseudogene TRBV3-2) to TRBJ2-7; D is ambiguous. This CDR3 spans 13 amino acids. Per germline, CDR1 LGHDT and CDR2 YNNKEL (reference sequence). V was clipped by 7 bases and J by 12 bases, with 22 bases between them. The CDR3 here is CASTRHATYELYF. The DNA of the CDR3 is TGTGCCAGCACCAGGCACGCCACCTACGAGTTGTACTTC.

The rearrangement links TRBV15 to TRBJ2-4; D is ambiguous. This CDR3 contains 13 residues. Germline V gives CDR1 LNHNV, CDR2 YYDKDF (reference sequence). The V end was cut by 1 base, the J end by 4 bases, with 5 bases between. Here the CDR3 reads CATSRGQKNIQYF. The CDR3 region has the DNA TGTGCCACCAGCAGAGGCCAGAAAAACATTCAGTACTTC.